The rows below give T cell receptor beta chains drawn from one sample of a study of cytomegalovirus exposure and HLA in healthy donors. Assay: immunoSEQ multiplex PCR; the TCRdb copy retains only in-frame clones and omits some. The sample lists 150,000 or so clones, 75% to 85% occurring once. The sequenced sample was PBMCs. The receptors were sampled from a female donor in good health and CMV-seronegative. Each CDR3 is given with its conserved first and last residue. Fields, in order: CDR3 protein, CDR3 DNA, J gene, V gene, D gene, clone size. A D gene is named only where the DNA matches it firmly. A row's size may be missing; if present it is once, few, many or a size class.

CDR3aa: CAWRQGGNYGYTF
CDR3nt: TGTGCCTGGAGACAGGGCGGAAACTATGGCTACACCTTC
j_gene: TRBJ1-2
v_gene: TRBV30
d_gene: -
abundance: -

CDR3aa: CASSQDREVYGYTF
CDR3nt: TGTGCCAGCAGCCAAGACAGGGAGGTCTATGGCTACACCTTC
j_gene: TRBJ1-2
v_gene: TRBV4-2
d_gene: -
abundance: -

CDR3aa: CASSQGERGAYEQYF
CDR3nt: TGTGCCAGCAGCCAAGGAGAGCGGGGTGCCTACGAGCAGTACTTC
j_gene: TRBJ2-7
v_gene: TRBV14
d_gene: TRBD2
abundance: -

CDR3aa: CAWGGTYNEQFF
CDR3nt: TGTGCTTGGGGAGGAACCTACAATGAGCAGTTCTTC
j_gene: TRBJ2-1
v_gene: TRBV6-5
d_gene: -
abundance: once

CDR3aa: CATSSSERGGTDTQYF
CDR3nt: TGTGCCACCAGCAGCTCTGAGCGGGGGGGCACAGATACGCAGTATTTT
j_gene: TRBJ2-3
v_gene: TRBV15
d_gene: TRBD2
abundance: -

CDR3aa: CASSIHSGTSTDTQYF
CDR3nt: TGTGCCAGCAGCATCCATAGCGGGACCAGCACAGATACGCAGTATTTT
j_gene: TRBJ2-3
v_gene: TRBV9
d_gene: TRBD2
abundance: -

CDR3aa: CASAIGGSYNSPLHF
CDR3nt: TGTGCCAGCGCCATCGGGGGCTCCTATAATTCACCCCTCCACTTT
j_gene: TRBJ1-6
v_gene: TRBV5-6
d_gene: -
abundance: -

CDR3aa: CAISESEGWYTEAFF
CDR3nt: TGTGCCATCAGTGAGTCGGAGGGGTGGTACACTGAAGCTTTCTTT
j_gene: TRBJ1-1
v_gene: TRBV10-3
d_gene: -
abundance: -

CDR3aa: CASSYSLRGGLDTQYF
CDR3nt: TGTGCCAGCAGTTACTCGTTGCGGGGGGGCCTAGATACGCAGTATTTT
j_gene: TRBJ2-3
v_gene: TRBV6-5
d_gene: TRBD2
abundance: -

CDR3aa: CASSLVLAGDTEAFF
CDR3nt: TGTGCCAGCAGCTTAGTCCTAGCGGGGGACACTGAAGCTTTCTTT
j_gene: TRBJ1-1
v_gene: TRBV7-2
d_gene: -
abundance: -

CDR3aa: CASSSTTDTQYF
CDR3nt: TGCGCCAGCAGCTCTACCACAGATACGCAGTATTTT
j_gene: TRBJ2-3
v_gene: TRBV5-1
d_gene: -
abundance: -

CDR3aa: CASRLWGAGVSYEQYF
CDR3nt: TGTGCCTCCCGTTTATGGGGAGCGGGGGTCTCCTACGAGCAGTACTTC
j_gene: TRBJ2-7
v_gene: TRBV30
d_gene: TRBD2
abundance: -

CDR3aa: CASSLSFSGANGLTF
CDR3nt: TGTGCCAGCAGCCTCAGTTTCTCTGGGGCCAACGGCCTGACTTTC
j_gene: TRBJ2-6
v_gene: TRBV9
d_gene: -
abundance: -

CDR3aa: CASSQRQGRETQYF
CDR3nt: TGTGCCAGCAGCCAACGACAGGGACGGGAGACCCAGTACTTC
j_gene: TRBJ2-5
v_gene: TRBV14
d_gene: TRBD1
abundance: -

CDR3aa: CASSLDYMQFF
CDR3nt: TGCGCCAGCAGCTTGGACTATATGCAGTTCTTC
j_gene: TRBJ2-1
v_gene: TRBV5-1
d_gene: -
abundance: -

CDR3aa: CASSYLREGSEQYF
CDR3nt: TGTGCCAGCAGTTACCTCAGGGAGGGGAGCGAGCAGTACTTC
j_gene: TRBJ2-7
v_gene: TRBV6-6
d_gene: TRBD2
abundance: -

CDR3aa: CASSYTSGGYEQYF
CDR3nt: TGTGCCAGCAGTTACACTAGCGGGGGATACGAGCAGTACTTC
j_gene: TRBJ2-7
v_gene: TRBV6-6
d_gene: TRBD2
abundance: -

CDR3aa: CASSLEAGPHPQYF
CDR3nt: TGTGCCAGCAGCTTAGAGGCGGGGCCTCATCCCCAGTACTTC
j_gene: TRBJ2-5
v_gene: TRBV7-3
d_gene: -
abundance: -

CDR3aa: CASSLVLAGTGELFF
CDR3nt: TGTGCCAGCAGCCTAGTGCTAGCGGGGACCGGGGAGCTGTTTTTT
j_gene: TRBJ2-2
v_gene: TRBV11-2
d_gene: TRBD2
abundance: -

CDR3aa: CASSFTGLTGELFF
CDR3nt: TGTGCCAGCAGTTTCACAGGGCTGACCGGGGAGCTGTTTTTT
j_gene: TRBJ2-2
v_gene: TRBV27
d_gene: -
abundance: -

CDR3aa: CAISLNDRGNEQFF
CDR3nt: TGTGCCATCAGTTTAAACGACAGGGGCAATGAGCAGTTCTTC
j_gene: TRBJ2-1
v_gene: TRBV10-3
d_gene: TRBD1
abundance: -

CDR3aa: CASSSGLAGGLGRDTQYF
CDR3nt: TGTGCCAGCAGCTCCGGACTAGCGGGAGGGCTTGGTCGGGATACGCAGTATTTT
j_gene: TRBJ2-3
v_gene: TRBV11-2
d_gene: TRBD2
abundance: -

CDR3aa: CASSFSGRVHKYF
CDR3nt: TGTGCCAGCAGCTTTAGCGGGAGGGTCCATAAGTATTTT
j_gene: TRBJ2-3
v_gene: TRBV11-1
d_gene: TRBD2
abundance: once

CDR3aa: CASSATVGNTIYF
CDR3nt: TGTGCCAGCAGCGCGACAGTTGGAAACACCATATATTTT
j_gene: TRBJ1-3
v_gene: TRBV7-6
d_gene: -
abundance: -

CDR3aa: CSGSTSGRADTQYF
CDR3nt: TGCAGCGGATCGACTAGCGGGAGGGCAGATACGCAGTATTTT
j_gene: TRBJ2-3
v_gene: TRBV29-1
d_gene: TRBD2
abundance: once

CDR3aa: CASSSAGGKQYF
CDR3nt: TGTGCCAGCAGTTCGGCAGGGGGCAAGCAGTACTTC
j_gene: TRBJ2-7
v_gene: TRBV6-5
d_gene: TRBD1
abundance: few

CDR3aa: CASMLGRGETQYF
CDR3nt: TGTGCCAGCATGCTGGGACGGGGGGAGACCCAGTACTTC
j_gene: TRBJ2-5
v_gene: TRBV7-6
d_gene: -
abundance: few

CDR3aa: CASSKSGGHEQYF
CDR3nt: TGTGCCAGCAGTAAGAGCGGGGGGCACGAGCAGTACTTC
j_gene: TRBJ2-7
v_gene: TRBV27
d_gene: TRBD2
abundance: -

CDR3aa: CASSDRGGGTGELFF
CDR3nt: TGTGCCAGTAGTGACAGGGGGGGTGGTACCGGGGAGCTGTTTTTT
j_gene: TRBJ2-2
v_gene: TRBV19
d_gene: TRBD1
abundance: -

CDR3aa: CASSEGGGPRYNEQFF
CDR3nt: TGTGCCAGCAGTGAAGGAGGGGGACCTAGATACAATGAGCAGTTCTTC
j_gene: TRBJ2-1
v_gene: TRBV6-1
d_gene: -
abundance: -

CDR3aa: CGQGGGFFNQPQHF
CDR3nt: TGTGGACAGGGCGGCGGCTTTTTCAATCAGCCCCAGCATTTT
j_gene: TRBJ1-5
v_gene: TRBV2
d_gene: TRBD1
abundance: -

CDR3aa: CASSVQVLREQYF
CDR3nt: TGTGCCAGCAGTGTGCAGGTCCTCAGGGAGCAGTACTTC
j_gene: TRBJ2-7
v_gene: TRBV28
d_gene: -
abundance: -

CDR3aa: CASSLSTGTRRTGELFF
CDR3nt: TGTGCCAGCAGTTTAAGTACGGGAACTCGACGGACCGGGGAGCTGTTTTTT
j_gene: TRBJ2-2
v_gene: TRBV27
d_gene: -
abundance: -

CDR3aa: CASFQTGGESGYTF
CDR3nt: TGCGCCAGCTTTCAGACAGGGGGCGAGAGTGGCTACACCTTC
j_gene: TRBJ1-2
v_gene: TRBV5-1
d_gene: TRBD1
abundance: -

CDR3aa: CASSPGYYGYTF
CDR3nt: TGTGCCAGCAGCCCAGGGTACTATGGCTACACCTTC
j_gene: TRBJ1-2
v_gene: TRBV7-6
d_gene: -
abundance: -

CDR3aa: CASSAGTGVEQYF
CDR3nt: TGTGCCAGCAGCGCCGGGACAGGGGTCGAGCAGTACTTC
j_gene: TRBJ2-7
v_gene: TRBV9
d_gene: TRBD1
abundance: -

CDR3aa: CASSLYRDGNTEAFF
CDR3nt: TGTGCCAGCAGCTTATACAGGGATGGGAACACTGAAGCTTTCTTT
j_gene: TRBJ1-1
v_gene: TRBV7-9
d_gene: -
abundance: -

CDR3aa: CASSPRVGTVTDTQYF
CDR3nt: TGTGCCAGCAGCCCCCGAGTCGGGACAGTGACAGATACGCAGTATTTT
j_gene: TRBJ2-3
v_gene: TRBV4-2
d_gene: TRBD1
abundance: -

CDR3aa: CASSQDDTGNLRETQYF
CDR3nt: TGCGCCAGCAGCCAAGATGATACAGGGAATTTGCGGGAGACCCAGTACTTC
j_gene: TRBJ2-5
v_gene: TRBV4-3
d_gene: -
abundance: -

CDR3aa: CASSTGLAPTGELFF
CDR3nt: TGTGCCAGCAGCACGGGACTAGCGCCCACCGGGGAGCTGTTTTTT
j_gene: TRBJ2-2
v_gene: TRBV5-6
d_gene: TRBD2
abundance: -

CDR3aa: CASSPQGIPGQVFNYGYTF
CDR3nt: TGTGCCAGCAGCCCGCAGGGGATACCGGGACAGGTTTTTAACTATGGCTACACCTTC
j_gene: TRBJ1-2
v_gene: TRBV7-8
d_gene: TRBD1
abundance: -

CDR3aa: CAWSLEGSHGYTF
CDR3nt: TGTGCCTGGAGTCTGGAGGGTAGCCATGGCTACACCTTC
j_gene: TRBJ1-2
v_gene: TRBV30
d_gene: -
abundance: few

CDR3aa: CASSLSGTARNTEAFF
CDR3nt: TGTGCCAGCAGTTTATCGGGGACAGCGAGAAACACTGAAGCTTTCTTT
j_gene: TRBJ1-1
v_gene: TRBV27
d_gene: TRBD1
abundance: -

CDR3aa: CASSFRGEGVNEQYF
CDR3nt: TGTGCCAGCAGCTTCCGGGGGGAAGGCGTGAACGAGCAGTACTTC
j_gene: TRBJ2-7
v_gene: TRBV5-4
d_gene: TRBD2
abundance: -

CDR3aa: CASSTSGGAWNTGELFF
CDR3nt: TGTGCCAGCAGCACTAGCGGGGGGGCGTGGAACACCGGGGAGCTGTTTTTT
j_gene: TRBJ2-2
v_gene: TRBV7-2
d_gene: TRBD2
abundance: -

CDR3aa: CASSPGQGNEQYF
CDR3nt: TGCGCCAGCAGCCCGGGACAGGGGAACGAGCAGTACTTC
j_gene: TRBJ2-7
v_gene: TRBV4-1
d_gene: TRBD1
abundance: -

CDR3aa: CASSLGGTSGYNEQFF
CDR3nt: TGTGCCAGCAGCTTAGGGGGGACTAGCGGATACAATGAGCAGTTCTTC
j_gene: TRBJ2-1
v_gene: TRBV11-3
d_gene: TRBD2
abundance: -

CDR3aa: CASSVQQGVLEQYF
CDR3nt: TGTGCCAGTAGTGTCCAACAGGGGGTTTTGGAGCAGTACTTC
j_gene: TRBJ2-7
v_gene: TRBV19
d_gene: TRBD1
abundance: -

CDR3aa: CASSLRTQSSGANVLTF
CDR3nt: TGTGCCAGCAGTTTACGGACTCAGAGCTCTGGGGCCAACGTCCTGACTTTC
j_gene: TRBJ2-6
v_gene: TRBV28
d_gene: -
abundance: -

CDR3aa: CAISSGGTYNEQFF
CDR3nt: TGTGCCATTTCTAGCGGGGGAACCTACAATGAGCAGTTCTTC
j_gene: TRBJ2-1
v_gene: TRBV10-3
d_gene: TRBD2
abundance: -

CDR3aa: CASTFDRAFGVGRRGTEAFF
CDR3nt: TGTGCCAGCACCTTCGACCGGGCCTTCGGAGTTGGCAGGAGGGGCACTGAAGCTTTCTTT
j_gene: TRBJ1-1
v_gene: TRBV28
d_gene: -
abundance: once

CDR3aa: CASSPLGDRDTQYF
CDR3nt: TGTGCCAGCAGCCCCTTAGGGGATAGAGATACGCAGTATTTT
j_gene: TRBJ2-3
v_gene: TRBV6-5
d_gene: -
abundance: few

CDR3aa: CASSLGQRSSYEQYF
CDR3nt: TGTGCCAGCAGTCTCGGACAGAGGAGCTCCTACGAGCAGTACTTC
j_gene: TRBJ2-7
v_gene: TRBV7-9
d_gene: -
abundance: -

CDR3aa: CASSGYGFGSSSYEQYF
CDR3nt: TGTGCCAGCAGCGGATACGGGTTTGGCTCGAGCTCCTACGAGCAGTACTTC
j_gene: TRBJ2-7
v_gene: TRBV28
d_gene: -
abundance: -